The 10 T cell receptor beta chains below come from one sample, sequenced in a study of regulatory T cells in long-lasting Graves disease (dated by TCRdb to the early 2020s). Read against the paper, the sample's time point label means: newly diagnosed GD, antithyroid drugs for less than 3 months. For both TCR sequencing and RNA sequencing, RNA was extracted from PBMCs in TRIzol. Library generation was performed with multiplex PCR. Sequencing used an Illumina HiSeq 4000. CDR3 regions were amplified by Arm-PCR with iRepertoire HTBI primers to construct TCR beta libraries. Using fastp trimming at Q25 and MiXCR clonotype assembly, TCRdb reanalyzed the public sequencing data and kept in-frame beta chains. Each entry merges the rows of one CDR3 protein and shows their most common DNA and genes. For this sample the table gives about 530,000 distinct CDR3 sequences, of which 15% to 20% were detected only once. Together, the top ten hold 25% of the sample.

Separately, the same data were catalogued under a study of T cells in Graves' hyperthyroidism and ophthalmopathy.

The material was peripheral blood mononuclear cells (PBMCs), obtained at new diagnosis, from a patient treated with antithyroid drugs. Receptors were obtained from a woman aged 35 to 59 with Graves disease. Donor details come from another sample of the same person, matched by shared clones.

This clonotype was observed at least ten times. This chain joins TRBV20-1 and TRBJ2-3; D unresolved. CDR1 is DFQATT and CDR2 is SNEGSKA in the germline V gene (reference sequence). Trimming stripped 5 bases from V and 6 bases from J, with 15 bases between. The CDR3 has 13 amino acids. The CDR3 DNA is TGCAGTGCTCAGGTCCAACTGGGGGATACGCAGTATTTT. Its protein is CSAQVQLGDTQYF.

This clonotype was seen only once. The chain recombines TRBV12-3 or TRBV12-4 with TRBJ2-1; TRBD2 agrees at 12 bases. The DNA end is more similar to TRBJ2-5, so the J call may be wrong. This CDR3 spans 13 amino acids. The DNA of the CDR3 is TGTGCCAGCAGGACTAGCGGGAGAGAGACCCAGTACTTC. This gives the protein CASRTSGRETQYF.

To note about this clonotype: A read error may produce the germline difference seen at one junction end. This chain links TRBV30 with TRBJ2-1; perhaps TRBD2 as D (7 bases). The length of the CDR3 is 13 residues. Germline assignment: CDR1 GTSNPN and CDR2 SVGIG (reference sequence). CDR3 region: CAWSLGGPNEQLF. The CDR3, as DNA: TGTGCCTGGAGTCTCGGGGGGCCGAATGAGCAGCTCTTC.

This clonotype was seen at least ten times. CDR3 sequence (DNA): TGTGCCAGCAGCTCGCGCGGTCTCTCTGGAAACACCATATATTTT. Residues: CASSSRGLSGNTIYF. This rearrangement joins TRBV7-8 to TRBJ1-3; no reliable D call. The CDR3 has 15 amino acids. V gave up 4 bases and J gave up 0 bases, with 10 bases separating them. CDR1 and CDR2 (germline): SGHVS, FQNEAQ.

This clonotype was seen a single time. A much more abundant neighbour one base away suggests this may be a read error. The chain combines TRBV6-5 with TRBJ1-4, with TRBD1 matching 9 bases. The CDR3 runs to 15 residues. V shed 2 bases, J shed 6 bases, and the junction held 4 bases outside the gene matches. The V gene's germline CDR1 is MNHEY and CDR2 SVGAGI. In DNA, the CDR3 is TGTGCCAGCAGTTACGGGGACAGGGAAGATGAAAAACTGTTTTTT. Its protein is CASSYGDREDEKLFF.

This clonotype has more than one count but fewer than ten. The DNA for the CDR3 is TGTGCCAGCAGACTCACAGGGGGTGGAAACACCATATATTTT. This translates into CASRLTGGGNTIYF. The V and J genes are TRBV6-1 and TRBJ1-3; TRBD1 agrees at 8 bases. CDR1 and CDR2 from the germline V gene are MNHNS and SASEGT. The V gene end was trimmed by 6 bases and the J gene end by 3 bases; junction bases not matched to a gene: 4. The CDR3 runs 14 residues.

This clonotype was counted ten times or more. V usage is TRBV2 and J usage is TRBJ1-6; the D is unclear. This CDR3 spans 17 amino acids. CDR1 and CDR2 (germline): SNHLY, FYNNEI. V was pared by 6 bases and J by 5 bases, with 20 bases between. Written as DNA, the CDR3 is TGTGCCAGCAGGGAGGTATACGGCCTTACAAATAATTCACCCCTCCACTTT. Residues: CASREVYGLTNNSPLHF.

This clonotype was seen repeatedly, ten times or more. The chain employs TRBV11-2 and TRBJ2-7, with unresolved D. The germline gives CDR1 SGHAT, CDR2 FQNNGV. The CDR3 consists of 16 residues. V shed 4 bases and J shed 2 bases, with 18 bases lying between them. This CDR3 reads CASSSRLTTIPYEQYF. The CDR3 DNA reads as TGTGCCAGCAGCTCACGACTTACCACAATCCCCTACGAGCAGTACTTC. Full variable domain (rest looked up from reference TRBV11-2 and TRBJ2-7): EAGVAQSPRYKIIEKRQSVAFWCNPISGHATLYWYQQILGQGPKLLIQFQNNGVVDDSQLPKDRFSAERLKGVDSTLKIQPAKLEDSAVYLCASSSRLTTIPYEQYFGPGTRLTVT.

This clonotype was seen many times. The chain uses TRBV6-2 or TRBV6-3 and TRBJ2-7; D remains ambiguous. The ends were cut back, 3 bases at V and 6 bases at J, with 12 bases in the middle. CDR3 length equals 13 residues. Germline CDR1 reads MNHEY; CDR2 reads SVGEGT. The chain's CDR3 is CASSYRKPFEQYF. The CDR3 nucleotides read TGTGCCAGCAGTTATCGGAAACCTTTCGAGCAGTACTTC.

Remarks on this clonotype: A junction end diverges from the germline sequence, so it may reflect a read error. The chain employs TRBV6-1 and TRBJ2-1; D is perhaps TRBD1 or TRBD2 (6 bases each). The CDR3 loop spans 15 amino acids. Germline V gives CDR1 MNHNS, CDR2 SASEGT. DNA for the CDR3: TGTGCCCGCAGCGACGGGGGCACGAACGGGAATGAGCAGTTCTTC. This codes for CARSDGGTNGNEQFF.